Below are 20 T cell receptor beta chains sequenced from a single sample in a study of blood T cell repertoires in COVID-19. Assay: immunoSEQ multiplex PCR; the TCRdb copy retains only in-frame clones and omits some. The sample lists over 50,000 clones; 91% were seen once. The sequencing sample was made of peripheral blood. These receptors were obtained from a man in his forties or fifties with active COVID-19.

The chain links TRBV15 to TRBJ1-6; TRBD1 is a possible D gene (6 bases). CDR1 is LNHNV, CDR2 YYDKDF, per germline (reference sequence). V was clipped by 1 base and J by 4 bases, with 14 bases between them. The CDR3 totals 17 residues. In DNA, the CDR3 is TGTGCCACCAGCAGAGGCTTTGGACAGTTATATAATTCACCCCTCCACTTT. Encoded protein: CATSRGFGQLYNSPLHF.

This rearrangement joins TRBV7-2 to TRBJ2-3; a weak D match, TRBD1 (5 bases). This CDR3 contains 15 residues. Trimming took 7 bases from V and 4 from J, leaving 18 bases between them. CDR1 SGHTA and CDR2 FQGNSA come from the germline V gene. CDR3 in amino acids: CASTRTPAKPDTQYF. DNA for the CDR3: TGTGCCAGCACCCGGACACCCGCAAAACCAGATACGCAGTATTTT.

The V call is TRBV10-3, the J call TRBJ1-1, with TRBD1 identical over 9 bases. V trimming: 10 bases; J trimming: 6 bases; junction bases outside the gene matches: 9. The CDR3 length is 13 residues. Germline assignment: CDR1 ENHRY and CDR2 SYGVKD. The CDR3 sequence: CATSGTGFAEAFF. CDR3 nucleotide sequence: TGTGCCACCTCCGGGACAGGGTTCGCTGAAGCTTTCTTT.

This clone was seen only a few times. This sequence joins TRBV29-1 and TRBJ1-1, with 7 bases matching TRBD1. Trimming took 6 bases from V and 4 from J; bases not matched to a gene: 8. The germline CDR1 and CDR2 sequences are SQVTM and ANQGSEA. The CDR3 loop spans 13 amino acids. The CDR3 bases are TGCAGCGTCACGACAGGGTGGGCCACTGAAGCTTTCTTT. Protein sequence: CSVTTGWATEAFF. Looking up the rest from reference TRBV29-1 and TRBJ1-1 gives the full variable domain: SAVISQKPSRDICQRGTSLTIQCQVDSQVTMMFWYRQQPGQSLTLIATANQGSEATYESGFVIDKFPISRPNLTFSTLTVSNMSPEDSSIYLCSVTTGWATEAFFGQGTRLTVV.

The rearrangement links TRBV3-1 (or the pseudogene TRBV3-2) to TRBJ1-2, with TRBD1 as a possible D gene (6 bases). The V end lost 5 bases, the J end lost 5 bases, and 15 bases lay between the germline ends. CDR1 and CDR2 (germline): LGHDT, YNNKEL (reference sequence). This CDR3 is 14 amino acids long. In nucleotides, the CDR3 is TGTGCCAGCAGCGTAAGACCGCAGGGGTATGGCTACACCTTC. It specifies CASSVRPQGYGYTF.

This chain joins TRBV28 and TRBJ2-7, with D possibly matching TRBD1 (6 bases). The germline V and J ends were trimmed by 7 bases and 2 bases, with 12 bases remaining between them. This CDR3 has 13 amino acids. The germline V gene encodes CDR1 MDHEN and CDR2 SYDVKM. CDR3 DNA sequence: TGTGCCAGCACCCTGGGGGCGGCCTACGAGCAGTACTTC. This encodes CASTLGAAYEQYF.

CDR3 sequence reads: CASRLDRGLAFF. CDR3 coding DNA: TGTGCCAGCAGGCTCGACAGGGGGCTAGCTTTCTTT. This sequence joins TRBV12-3 or TRBV12-4 and TRBJ1-1, with 10 bases that match TRBD1. J lost 10 bases, V lost 6 bases, and 5 bases had no gene match. The CDR3 runs 12 residues.

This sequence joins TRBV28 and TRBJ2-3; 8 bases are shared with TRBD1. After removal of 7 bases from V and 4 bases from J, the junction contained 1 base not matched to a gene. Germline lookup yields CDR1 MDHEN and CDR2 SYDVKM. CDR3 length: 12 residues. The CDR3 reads CASTTGADTQYF. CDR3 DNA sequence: TGTGCCAGCACGACAGGGGCAGATACGCAGTATTTT. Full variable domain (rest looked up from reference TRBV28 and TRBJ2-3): DVKVTQSSRYLVKRTGEKVFLECVQDMDHENMFWYRQDPGLGLRLIYFSYDVKMKEKGDIPEGYSVSREKKERFSLILESASTNQTSMYLCASTTGADTQYFGPGTRLTVL.

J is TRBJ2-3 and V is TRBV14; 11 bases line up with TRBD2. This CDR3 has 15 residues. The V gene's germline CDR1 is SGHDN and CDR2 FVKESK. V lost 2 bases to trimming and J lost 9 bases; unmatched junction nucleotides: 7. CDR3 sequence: CASSQRSGGARTQYF. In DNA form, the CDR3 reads TGTGCCAGCAGCCAACGTAGCGGGGGGGCCCGAACGCAGTATTTT.

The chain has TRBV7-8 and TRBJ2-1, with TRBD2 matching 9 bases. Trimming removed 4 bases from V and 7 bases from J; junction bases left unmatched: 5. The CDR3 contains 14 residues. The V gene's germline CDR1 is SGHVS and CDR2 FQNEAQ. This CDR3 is CASSSSGMGNEQFF. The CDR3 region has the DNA TGTGCCAGCAGCTCTAGCGGGATGGGGAATGAGCAGTTCTTC.

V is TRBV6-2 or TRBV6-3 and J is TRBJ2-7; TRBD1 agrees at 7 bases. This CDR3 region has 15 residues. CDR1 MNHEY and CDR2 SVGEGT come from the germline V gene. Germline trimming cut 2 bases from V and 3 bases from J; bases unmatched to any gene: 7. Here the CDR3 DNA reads TGTGCCAGCAGTTACCTCGGGACAGCCCTCTACGAGCAGTACTTC. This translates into CASSYLGTALYEQYF.

CDR3: CASTASGTPQYF. The DNA of the CDR3 is TGTGCCAGCACTGCTAGCGGTACACCCCAGTACTTC. V gene TRBV6-5 combines with J gene TRBJ2-5, with 7 bases lining up with TRBD2. The length of the CDR3 is 12 residues. After removal of 7 bases from V and 9 bases from J, the junction contained 8 bases not matched to a gene. Germline values: CDR1 MNHEY, CDR2 SVGAGI.

CDR3 amino acids: CASGLGGSYGYTF. The CDR3 DNA is TGTGCTAGTGGTTTGGGGGGCTCCTATGGCTACACCTTC. The chain has TRBV12-5 and TRBJ1-2; TRBD1 might be the D (5 bases). Looked up from germline, CDR1 is LGHNT and CDR2 is FRNRAP. Trimming shortened V by 1 base and J by 4 bases, and 7 bases separated the two germline ends. The CDR3 extends over 13 amino acids. Supplemented by reference TRBV12-5 and TRBJ1-2, the full variable domain reads DARVTQTPRHKVTEMGQEVTMRCQPILGHNTVFWYRQTMMQGLELLAYFRNRAPLDDSGMPKDRFSAEMPDATLATLKIQPSEPRDSAVYFCASGLGGSYGYTFGSGTRLTVV.

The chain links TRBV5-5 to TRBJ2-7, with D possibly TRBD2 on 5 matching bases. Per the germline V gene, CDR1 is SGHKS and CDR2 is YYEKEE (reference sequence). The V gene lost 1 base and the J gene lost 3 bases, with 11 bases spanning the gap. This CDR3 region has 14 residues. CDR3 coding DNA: TGTGCCAGCAGCTTGTGGGGAGAACTCTACGAGCAGTACTTC. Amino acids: CASSLWGELYEQYF.

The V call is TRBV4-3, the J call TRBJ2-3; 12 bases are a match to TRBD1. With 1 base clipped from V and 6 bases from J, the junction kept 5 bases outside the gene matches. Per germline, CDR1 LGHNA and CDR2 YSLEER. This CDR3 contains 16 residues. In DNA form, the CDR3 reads TGCGCCAGCAGCCAAGCCGGGACAGGGGGCGCCGATACGCAGTATTTT. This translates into CASSQAGTGGADTQYF.

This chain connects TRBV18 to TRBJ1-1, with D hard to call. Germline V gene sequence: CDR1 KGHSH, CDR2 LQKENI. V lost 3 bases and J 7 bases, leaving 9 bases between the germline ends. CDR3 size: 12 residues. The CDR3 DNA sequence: TGTGCCAGCTCACCCGAGCGAGGTGAAGCTTTCTTT. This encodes CASSPERGEAFF. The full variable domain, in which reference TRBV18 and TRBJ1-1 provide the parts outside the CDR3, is NAGVMQNPRHLVRRRGQEARLRCSPMKGHSHVYWYRQLPEEGLKFMVYLQKENIIDESGMPKERFSAEFPKEGPSILRIQQVVRGDSAAYFCASSPERGEAFFGQGTRLTVV.

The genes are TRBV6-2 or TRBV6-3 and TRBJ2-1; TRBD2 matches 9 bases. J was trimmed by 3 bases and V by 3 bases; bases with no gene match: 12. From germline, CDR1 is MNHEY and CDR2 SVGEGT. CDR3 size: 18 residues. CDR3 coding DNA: TGTGCCAGCAGTTATTTCGCCCTAACTAGCGGGCGCTACAATGAGCAGTTCTTC. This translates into CASSYFALTSGRYNEQFF.

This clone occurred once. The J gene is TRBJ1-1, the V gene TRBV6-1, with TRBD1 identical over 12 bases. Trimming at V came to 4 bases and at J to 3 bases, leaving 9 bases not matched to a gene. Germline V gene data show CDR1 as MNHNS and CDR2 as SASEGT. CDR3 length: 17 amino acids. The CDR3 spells CASSGRRDRGRDTEAFF. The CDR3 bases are TGTGCCAGCAGTGGCCGGAGGGACAGGGGGCGCGACACTGAAGCTTTCTTT.

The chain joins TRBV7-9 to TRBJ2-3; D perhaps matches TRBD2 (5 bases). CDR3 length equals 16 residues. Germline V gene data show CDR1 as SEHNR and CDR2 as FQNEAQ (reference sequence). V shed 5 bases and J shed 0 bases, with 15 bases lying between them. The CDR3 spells CASSRPKDFSTDTQYF. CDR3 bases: TGTGCCAGCAGCAGACCAAAGGACTTTAGCACAGATACGCAGTATTTT.

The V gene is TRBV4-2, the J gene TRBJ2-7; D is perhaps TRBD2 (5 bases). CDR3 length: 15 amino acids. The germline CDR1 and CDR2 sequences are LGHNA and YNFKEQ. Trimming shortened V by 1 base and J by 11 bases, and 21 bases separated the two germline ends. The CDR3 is CASSQVVGGFSPKYF. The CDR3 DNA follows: TGTGCCAGCAGCCAAGTGGTCGGCGGGTTCTCTCCGAAGTACTTC.